The clone carrying this TCR beta chain appeared a single time. TCRdb's table, derived via immunoSEQ multiplex PCR, lists solely in-frame clones and lacks some. The table records 60,000 to 85,000 clones, 94% of them present only once. This sample stems from a study of technical replicates of blood from a handful of donors. V lost 4 bases and J lost 5; bases outside the gene matches: 4. Per germline, CDR1 MNHNY and CDR2 SVGAGI (reference sequence). This CDR3 contains 13 residues. The chain combines TRBV6-6 with TRBJ1-2; 7 bases align to TRBD1. Sequences were obtained from T cells isolated from PBMCs. The sequence derives from a human donor in good health. The CDR3 reads CASSSLTGYGYTF. The CDR3 DNA reads as TGTGCCAGCAGTTCCCTGACAGGGTATGGCTACACCTTC.